This T cell receptor (beta chain) stems from a study of HIV-infected patients and healthy controls. Findings and limits, study-wide: MAIT alpha-chain CDR3s were frequent in healthy controls, depleted in HIV+. HIV-infected patients shared fewer CDR3 sequences between individuals than healthy controls.

Looked up from germline, CDR1 is SQVTM and CDR2 is ANQGSEA. The CDR3 loop spans 13 amino acids. The J segment lost 2 bases and the V segment lost 7 bases, leaving 5 bases of the junction unmatched. This clonotype came up many times. Its target is unknown. Whole blood was used without fractionation, so all unsorted peripheral T cells were included. Donors were HIV-infected adults who had not yet started antiretroviral therapy but were about to begin. Alpha and beta constant-region primers primed reverse transcription of around 500 ng RNA. Each of the alpha and beta chains got its own library through chain-specific third strand synthesis with indices. The library had 12-nucleotide molecular identifiers formed by two random hexamers joined together. TCRdb itself ran the 5' RACE reads through MiXCR, one entry per CDR3 protein. The top ten clones hold approximately 32% of a sample with 7,500 to 9,500 distinct CDR3 sequences, 6.5% to 9.5% of them seen once.

This chain uses TRBV29-1 with TRBJ2-3; 8 bases map to TRBD2. The material sequenced was blood, taken before antiretroviral therapy. This clonotype was sampled from an adult with HIV infection. The donor label of this sample is uncertain. The CDR3 coding sequence is TGCAGCGAGCTAGCGGGCACCACAGATACGCAGTATTTT. Protein product: CSELAGTTDTQYF.